This T cell receptor (beta chain) was recovered during a study of blood T cell repertoires in COVID-19. Original processing methods: Reference gene primer amplification gave nucleated cell count estimates. Data came from immunoSEQ multiplex PCR; TCRdb stores just in-frame clones and leaves some out. V, J and clone size were drawn from that table, and D and trimming were deduced from the DNA. This table has about 180,000 clones, around 82% appearing once. This receptor was identified in a woman older than 75 with acute or convalescent COVID-19. Sequenced material: peripheral blood.

The CDR3 is CASSETGFTDTQYF. The CDR3 nucleotides read TGCGCCAGCAGCGAGACAGGGTTCACAGATACGCAGTATTTT. The chain carries TRBV5-1 and TRBJ2-3; TRBD1 matches 7 bases. V gave up 4 bases and J gave up 2 bases; unmatched junction bases: 4. CDR3 length: 14 residues. Germline lookup yields CDR1 SGHRS and CDR2 YFSETQ.